This T cell receptor beta chain was observed in a study of molecular identifiers for immune sequencing clone quantification. Turning to the study itself: RNA from approximately 20,000 or 98,000 naive CD8 cells was split five ways in replicates, with four sequenced.

This clonotype was observed a few times. TCRdb itself ran the PCR reads through MiXCR, one entry per CDR3 protein. The sample has 90,000 or so distinct CDR3 sequences, around 20% seen once. Naive CD8 T cells were sorted, and the gate applied was CD8+CD4-CCR7+CD45RA+. Specimen: naive CD8+ T cells from blood, with Jurkat cell RNA spiked in. Documented subset: FACS-sorted CD8+CD4-CCR7+CD45RA+ naive T cells. The TCR was taken from a human donor in good health. Some libraries in this study had Jurkat cell RNA spiked in.

For the CDR3, the DNA is TGTGCCCTCGGGTCACCGAACACTGAAGCTTTCTTT. Residues: CALGSPNTEAFF. V is TRBV11-3 and J is TRBJ1-1; no reliable D call. Per germline, CDR1 SGHNT and CDR2 YENEEA. The CDR3 sequence is 12 residues long. The V end was cut by 11 bases, the J end by 1 base, with 11 bases between.